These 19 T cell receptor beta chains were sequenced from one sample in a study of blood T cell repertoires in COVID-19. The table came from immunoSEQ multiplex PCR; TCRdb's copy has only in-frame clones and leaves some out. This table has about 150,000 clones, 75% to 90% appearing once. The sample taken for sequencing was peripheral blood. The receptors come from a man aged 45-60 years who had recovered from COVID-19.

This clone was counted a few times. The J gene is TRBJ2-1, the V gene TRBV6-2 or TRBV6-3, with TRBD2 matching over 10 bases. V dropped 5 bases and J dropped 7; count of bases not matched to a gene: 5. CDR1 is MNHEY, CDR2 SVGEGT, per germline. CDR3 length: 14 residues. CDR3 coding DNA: TGTGCCAGCAGTACACAGGGACTAGCGAATGAGCAGTTCTTC. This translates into CASSTQGLANEQFF.

The CDR3 protein is CASSEWAGEAFF. The DNA for the CDR3 is TGTGCCAGCAGTGAATGGGCGGGTGAAGCTTTCTTT. The chain couples TRBV25-1 to TRBJ1-1; no reliable D call. The length of the CDR3 is 12 residues. Trimming removed 1 base at V and 7 bases at J, with 7 bases between. From germline, CDR1 is MGHDK and CDR2 SYGVNS.

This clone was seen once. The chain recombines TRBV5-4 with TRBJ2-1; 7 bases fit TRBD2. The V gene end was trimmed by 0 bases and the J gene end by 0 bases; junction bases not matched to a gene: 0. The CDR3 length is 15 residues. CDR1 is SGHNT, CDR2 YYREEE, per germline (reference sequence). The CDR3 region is CASSLGGGSYNEQFF. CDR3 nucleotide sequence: TGTGCCAGCAGCTTGGGCGGGGGCTCCTACAATGAGCAGTTCTTC.

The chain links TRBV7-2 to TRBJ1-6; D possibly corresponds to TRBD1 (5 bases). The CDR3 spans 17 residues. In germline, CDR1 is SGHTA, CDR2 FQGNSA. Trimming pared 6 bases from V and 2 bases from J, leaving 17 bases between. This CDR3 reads CASREARTGAYNSPLHF. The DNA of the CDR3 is TGTGCCAGCAGGGAGGCACGGACGGGGGCCTATAATTCACCCCTCCACTTT. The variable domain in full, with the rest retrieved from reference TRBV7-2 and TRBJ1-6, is GAGVSQSPSNKVTEKGKDVELRCDPISGHTALYWYRQSLGQGLEFLIYFQGNSAPDKSGLPSDRFSAERTGGSVSTLTIQRTQQEDSAVYLCASREARTGAYNSPLHFGNGTRLTVT.

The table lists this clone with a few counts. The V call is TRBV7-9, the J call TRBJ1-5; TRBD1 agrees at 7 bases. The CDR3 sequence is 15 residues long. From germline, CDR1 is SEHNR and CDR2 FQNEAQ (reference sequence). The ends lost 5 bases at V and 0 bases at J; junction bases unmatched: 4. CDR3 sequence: CASSEGQFSNQPQHF. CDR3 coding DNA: TGTGCCAGCAGCGAGGGACAGTTTAGCAATCAGCCCCAGCATTTT.

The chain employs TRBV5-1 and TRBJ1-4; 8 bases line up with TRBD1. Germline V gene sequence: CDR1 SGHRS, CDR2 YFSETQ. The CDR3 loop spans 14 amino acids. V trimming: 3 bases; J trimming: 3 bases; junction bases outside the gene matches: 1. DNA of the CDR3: TGCGCCAGCAGCTGGACAGGGTCTAATGAAAAACTGTTTTTT. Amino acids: CASSWTGSNEKLFF.

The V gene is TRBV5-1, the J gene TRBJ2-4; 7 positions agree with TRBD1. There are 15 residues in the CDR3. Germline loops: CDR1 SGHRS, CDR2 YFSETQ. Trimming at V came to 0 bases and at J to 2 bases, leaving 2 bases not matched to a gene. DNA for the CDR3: TGCGCCAGCAGCTTGGCAGGGGGATCCAAAAACATTCAGTACTTC. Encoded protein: CASSLAGGSKNIQYF.

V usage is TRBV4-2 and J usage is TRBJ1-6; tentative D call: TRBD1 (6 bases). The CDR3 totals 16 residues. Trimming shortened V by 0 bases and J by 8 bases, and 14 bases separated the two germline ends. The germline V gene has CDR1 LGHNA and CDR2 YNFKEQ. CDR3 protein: CASSQESGQGYSPLHF. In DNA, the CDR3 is TGTGCCAGCAGCCAAGAATCTGGGCAGGGGTATTCACCCCTCCACTTT.

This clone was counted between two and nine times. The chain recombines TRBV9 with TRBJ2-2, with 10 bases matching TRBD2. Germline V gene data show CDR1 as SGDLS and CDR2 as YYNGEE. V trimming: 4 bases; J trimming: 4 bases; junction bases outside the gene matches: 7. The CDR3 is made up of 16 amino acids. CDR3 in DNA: TGTGCCAGCAGCTTAAGCGGGGGGGCCGTCACCGGGGAGCTGTTTTTT. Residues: CASSLSGGAVTGELFF. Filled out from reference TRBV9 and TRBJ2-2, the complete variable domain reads DSGVTQTPKHLITATGQRVTLRCSPRSGDLSVYWYQQSLDQGLQFLIQYYNGEERAKGNILERFSAQQFPDLHSELNLSSLELGDSALYFCASSLSGGAVTGELFFGEGSRLTVL.

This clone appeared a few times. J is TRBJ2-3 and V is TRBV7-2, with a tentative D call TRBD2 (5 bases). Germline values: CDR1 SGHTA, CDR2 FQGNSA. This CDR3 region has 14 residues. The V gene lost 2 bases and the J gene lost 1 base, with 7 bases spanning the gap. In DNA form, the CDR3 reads TGTGCCAGCAGCTTATTGAGGGGCACAGATACGCAGTATTTT. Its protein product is CASSLLRGTDTQYF.

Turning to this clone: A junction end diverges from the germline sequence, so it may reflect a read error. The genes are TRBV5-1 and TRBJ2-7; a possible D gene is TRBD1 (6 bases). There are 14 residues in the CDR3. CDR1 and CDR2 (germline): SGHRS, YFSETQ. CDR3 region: CASSLVGQYEGTLF. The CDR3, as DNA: TGCGCCAGCAGCTTGGTAGGACAGTATGAGGGCACCCTCTTC.

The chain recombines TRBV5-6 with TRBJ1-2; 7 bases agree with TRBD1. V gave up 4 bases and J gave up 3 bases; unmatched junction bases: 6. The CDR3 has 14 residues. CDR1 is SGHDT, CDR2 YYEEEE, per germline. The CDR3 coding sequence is TGTGCCAGCAGCCTGGGGGACAGCCACTATGGCTACACCTTC. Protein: CASSLGDSHYGYTF.

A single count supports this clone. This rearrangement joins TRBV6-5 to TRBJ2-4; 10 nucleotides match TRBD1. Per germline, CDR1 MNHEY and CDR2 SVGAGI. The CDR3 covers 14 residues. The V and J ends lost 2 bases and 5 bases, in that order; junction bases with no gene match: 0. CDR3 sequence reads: CASSYGTGENIQYF. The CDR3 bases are TGTGCCAGCAGTTACGGGACAGGGGAAAACATTCAGTACTTC.

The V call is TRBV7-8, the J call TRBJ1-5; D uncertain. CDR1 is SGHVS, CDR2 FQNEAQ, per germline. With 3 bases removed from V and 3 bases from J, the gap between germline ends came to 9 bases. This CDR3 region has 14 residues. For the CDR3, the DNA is TGTGCCAGCAGCTTGCAGGCCTCCAATCAGCCCCAGCATTTT. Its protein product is CASSLQASNQPQHF. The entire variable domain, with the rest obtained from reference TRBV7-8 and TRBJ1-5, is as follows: GAGVSQSPRYKVAKRGQDVALRCDPISGHVSLFWYQQALGQGPEFLTYFQNEAQLDKSGLPSDRFFAERPEGSVSTLKIQRTQQEDSAVYLCASSLQASNQPQHFGDGTRLSIL.

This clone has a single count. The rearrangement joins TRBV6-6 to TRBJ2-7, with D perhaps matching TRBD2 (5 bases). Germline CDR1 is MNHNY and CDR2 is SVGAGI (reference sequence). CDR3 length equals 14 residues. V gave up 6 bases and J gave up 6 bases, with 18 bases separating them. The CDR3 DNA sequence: TGTGCCAGCAGACTGGACTTTACTACGTCCGAGCAGTACTTC. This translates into CASRLDFTTSEQYF.

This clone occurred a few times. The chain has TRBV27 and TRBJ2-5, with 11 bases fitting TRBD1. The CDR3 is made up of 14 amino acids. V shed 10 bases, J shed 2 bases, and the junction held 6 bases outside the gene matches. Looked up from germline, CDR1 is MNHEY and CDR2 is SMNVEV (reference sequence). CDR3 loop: CATPDRGQQETQYF. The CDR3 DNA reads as TGTGCCACTCCGGACAGGGGGCAACAAGAGACCCAGTACTTC.

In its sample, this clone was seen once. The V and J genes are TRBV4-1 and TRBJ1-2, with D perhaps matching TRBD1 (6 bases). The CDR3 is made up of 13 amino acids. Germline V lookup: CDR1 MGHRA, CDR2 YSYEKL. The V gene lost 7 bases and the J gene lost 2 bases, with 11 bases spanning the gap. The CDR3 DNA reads TGCGCCAGCACCCGGACAGTCAACTATGGCTACACCTTC. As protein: CASTRTVNYGYTF.

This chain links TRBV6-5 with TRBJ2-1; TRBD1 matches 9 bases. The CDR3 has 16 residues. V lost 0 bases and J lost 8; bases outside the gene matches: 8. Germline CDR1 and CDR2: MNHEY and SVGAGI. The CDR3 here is CASSYSSGQGIYEQFF. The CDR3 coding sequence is TGTGCCAGCAGTTACTCCTCGGGACAGGGTATCTATGAGCAGTTCTTC.

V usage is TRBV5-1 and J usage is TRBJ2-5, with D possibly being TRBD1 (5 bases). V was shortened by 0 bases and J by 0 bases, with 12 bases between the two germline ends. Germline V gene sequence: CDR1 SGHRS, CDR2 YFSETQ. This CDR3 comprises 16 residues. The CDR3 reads CASSLAATGHQETQYF. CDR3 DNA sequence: TGCGCCAGCAGCTTGGCGGCTACAGGCCACCAAGAGACCCAGTACTTC.